These 18 T cell receptor beta chains were sequenced from one sample in a study of control samples from healthy donors and cancer patients (dated by TCRdb to between 2020 and 2021). To prepare the library, the immunoSEQ multiplex PCR assay was applied. TCRdb limited this immuneACCESS table to in-frame rearrangements with V and J called. A share of clones is missing; checked studies link under half to unresolved V genes, and the rest is unexplained. The sample yields around 94,000 clones; roughly nine tenths were counted once. The ten largest clones represent roughly 3.4% of the sample. Sequencing was carried out using blood. The receptors stem from a young woman in good health.

The CDR3 DNA is TGTGCCAGCAGCCCGCCCCGGGGATACAATCAGCCCCAGCATTTT. It specifies CASSPPRGYNQPQHF. V and J are TRBV5-5 and TRBJ1-5; no reliable D call. V lost 4 bases, J lost 3 bases, and 14 bases lay in between. The germline V gene encodes CDR1 SGHKS and CDR2 YYEKEE (reference sequence). The CDR3 runs 15 residues. Variable domain in full (rest from reference TRBV5-5 and TRBJ1-5): DAGVTQSPTHLIKTRGQQVTLRCSPISGHKSVSWYQQVLGQGPQFIFQYYEKEERGRGNFPDRFSARQFPNYSSELNVNALLLGDSALYLCASSPPRGYNQPQHFGDGTRLSIL.

CDR3 in DNA: TGCGCCAGCAGCTTGTCTGGCCCGGGCTCCTATAATTCACCCCTCCACTTT. It codes for CASSLSGPGSYNSPLHF. V gene TRBV5-1 combines with J gene TRBJ1-6, with D uncertain. Trimming left V 1 base short and J 0 bases short, with 11 bases between. CDR1 and CDR2 from the germline V gene are SGHRS and YFSETQ. CDR3 length equals 17 residues.

The CDR3 is CASATSGGSSYNEQFF. The CDR3 DNA follows: TGCGCCAGCGCTACTAGCGGGGGGTCCTCCTACAATGAGCAGTTCTTC. The chain recombines TRBV10-1 with TRBJ2-1; 12 bases align to TRBD2. The CDR3 sequence is 16 residues long. CDR1 is WNHNN, CDR2 SYGVQD, per germline (reference sequence). The V segment lost 8 bases and the J segment 0 bases; nucleotides outside the gene matches: 5.

V gene TRBV7-6 combines with J gene TRBJ2-7; 11 bases map to TRBD2. Germline V gives CDR1 SGHVS, CDR2 FNYEAQ. The ends lost 6 bases at V and 3 bases at J; junction bases unmatched: 7. This CDR3 is 15 amino acids long. The CDR3 DNA reads as TGTGCCAGCAGTCTTAGCGGGGGGGCTAGCTACGAGCAGTACTTC. This translates into CASSLSGGASYEQYF.

J is TRBJ2-2 and V is TRBV6-4; D unresolved. Between the trimmed V and J ends, which lost 0 bases and 8 bases, there was a span of 7 bases. The CDR3 has 13 amino acids. CDR1 MRHNA and CDR2 SNTAGT come from the germline V gene. The CDR3 DNA reads TGTGCCAGCAGTGACTCATCTGAGGGGGAGCTGTTTTTT. This encodes CASSDSSEGELFF.

V usage is TRBV10-3 and J usage is TRBJ2-7; 8 bases are shared with TRBD1. This CDR3 region has 15 residues. Germline CDR1 is ENHRY and CDR2 is SYGVKD. V lost 2 bases and J lost 5; bases outside the gene matches: 8. This chain's CDR3 is CAISEPDREANEQYF. CDR3 sequence (DNA): TGTGCCATCAGTGAGCCGGACAGGGAAGCCAACGAGCAGTACTTC.

The chain uses TRBV5-1 and TRBJ1-4, with 7 bases that match TRBD1. CDR3 size: 15 residues. V trimming: 4 bases; J trimming: 13 bases; junction bases outside the gene matches: 16. In germline, CDR1 is SGHRS, CDR2 YFSETQ. Here the CDR3 reads CASSEATGFALGLFF. As DNA, the CDR3 is TGCGCCAGCAGCGAAGCGACAGGGTTCGCCTTAGGACTGTTTTTT.

This CDR3 reads CASWGAPGNTIYF. The CDR3 nucleotides are TGTGCCAGCTGGGGCGCTCCTGGAAACACCATATATTTT. The gene calls are TRBV27 and TRBJ1-3; the D gene is possibly TRBD1 (5 bases). V was shortened by 8 bases and J by 2 bases, with 10 bases between the two germline ends. From germline, CDR1 is MNHEY and CDR2 SMNVEV (reference sequence). This CDR3 spans 13 amino acids.

The V and J genes are TRBV4-1 and TRBJ2-7, with a possible D match to TRBD2 (6 bases). Germline V lookup: CDR1 MGHRA, CDR2 YSYEKL. The CDR3 length is 12 residues. V gave up 3 bases and J gave up 7 bases, with 10 bases separating them. This CDR3 reads CASSQTRGEQYF. CDR3 in DNA: TGCGCCAGCAGCCAGACCCGGGGGGAGCAGTACTTC.

The chain employs TRBV12-3 or TRBV12-4 and TRBJ2-7; TRBD2 might be the D (5 bases). Trimming stripped 3 bases from V and 2 bases from J, with 8 bases between. This CDR3 region has 13 residues. The CDR3 nucleotides read TGTGCCAGCAGTTTCTCGGGAACCTACGAGCAGTACTTC. As protein: CASSFSGTYEQYF.

The chain uses TRBV5-6 and TRBJ2-2; D remains ambiguous. CDR1 SGHDT and CDR2 YYEEEE come from the germline V gene. Trimming pared 4 bases from V and 7 bases from J, leaving 11 bases between. The length of the CDR3 is 13 residues. In DNA form, the CDR3 reads TGTGCCAGCAGCCTGAAAGCTAACGGGGAGCTGTTTTTT. This translates into CASSLKANGELFF.

The chain combines TRBV3-1 (or the pseudogene TRBV3-2) with TRBJ2-3, with 13 bases that match TRBD2. Germline CDR1 is LGHDT and CDR2 is YNNKEL (reference sequence). Unmatched junction bases numbered 18, after V lost 3 bases and J lost 6 bases. CDR3 size: 20 residues. The CDR3 DNA reads TGTGCCAGCAGCCACCAAACTAGCGGGGGGGCCGGGGCCAAGTGGGATACGCAGTATTTT. The encoded protein is CASSHQTSGGAGAKWDTQYF.

The rearrangement links TRBV20-1 to TRBJ2-7; D might be TRBD1 or TRBD2, each matching 6 bases. Trimming left V 3 bases short and J 1 base short, with 19 bases between. Germline lookup yields CDR1 DFQATT and CDR2 SNEGSKA (reference sequence). The CDR3 contains 16 residues. The DNA for the CDR3 is TGCAGTGCTAGTTCCCCCAATCGGGGGCAGTCCTACGAGCAGTACTTC. This translates into CSASSPNRGQSYEQYF.

The chain has TRBV29-1 and TRBJ2-1; D possibly corresponds to TRBD1 (5 bases). CDR1 and CDR2 from the germline V gene are SQVTM and ANQGSEA. The CDR3 has 17 residues. Deletions cut 6 bases from V and 0 bases from J, with 21 bases between. The CDR3 region is CSVDSFLPGRSYNEQFF. CDR3 nucleotides: TGCAGCGTAGACTCCTTTCTACCAGGGCGCTCCTACAATGAGCAGTTCTTC.

V usage is TRBV6-5 and J usage is TRBJ1-3; D is undetermined. The V and J ends lost 10 bases and 0 bases respectively, with 13 bases between them. The CDR3 runs to 14 residues. The germline gives CDR1 MNHEY, CDR2 SVGAGI. The CDR3 bases are TGTGCCACGCTCGACGCACGCTCTGGAAACACCATATATTTT. Translated: CATLDARSGNTIYF.

V is TRBV11-1 and J is TRBJ2-7; D might be TRBD1 (5 bases). V dropped 7 bases and J dropped 4 bases, with 14 bases sitting between them. Per the germline V gene, CDR1 is SGHAT and CDR2 is FQDESV (reference sequence). This CDR3 region has 13 residues. The DNA for the CDR3 is TGTGCCAGCACCCCGCGAAGGGGATACGAGCAGTACTTC. This gives the protein CASTPRRGYEQYF.

This chain uses TRBV3-1 (or the pseudogene TRBV3-2) with TRBJ1-1; 8 bases map to TRBD1. Per the germline V gene, CDR1 is LGHDT and CDR2 is YNNKEL (reference sequence). The CDR3 extends over 14 amino acids. With V trimmed by 2 bases and J by 4 bases, 3 bases remained unmatched. The CDR3, as DNA: TGTGCCAGCAGCCAAAACAGGGGGTCCACTGAAGCTTTCTTT. As protein: CASSQNRGSTEAFF.

The rearrangement uses TRBV29-1 and TRBJ2-1; perhaps TRBD1 as D (5 bases). Trimming pared 6 bases from V and 3 bases from J, leaving 12 bases between. The CDR3 has 13 amino acids. CDR1 is SQVTM, CDR2 ANQGSEA, per germline. DNA of the CDR3: TGCAGCGTGGGCCCAGGGAACTACAATGAGCAGTTCTTC. This codes for CSVGPGNYNEQFF.